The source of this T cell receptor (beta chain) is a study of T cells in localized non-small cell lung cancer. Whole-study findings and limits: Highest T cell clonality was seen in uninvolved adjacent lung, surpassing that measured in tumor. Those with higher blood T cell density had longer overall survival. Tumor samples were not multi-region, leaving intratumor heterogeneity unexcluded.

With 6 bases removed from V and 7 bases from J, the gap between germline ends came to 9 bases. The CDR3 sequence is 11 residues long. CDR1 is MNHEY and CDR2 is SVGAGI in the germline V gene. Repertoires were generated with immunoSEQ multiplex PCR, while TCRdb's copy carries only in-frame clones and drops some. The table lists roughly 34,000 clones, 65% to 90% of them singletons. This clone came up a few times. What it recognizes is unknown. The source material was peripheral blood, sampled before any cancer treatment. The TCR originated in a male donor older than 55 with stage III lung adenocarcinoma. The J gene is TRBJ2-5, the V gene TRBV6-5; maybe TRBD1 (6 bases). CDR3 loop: CASRTGSTQYF. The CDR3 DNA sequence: TGTGCCAGCAGGACAGGTTCGACCCAGTACTTC.